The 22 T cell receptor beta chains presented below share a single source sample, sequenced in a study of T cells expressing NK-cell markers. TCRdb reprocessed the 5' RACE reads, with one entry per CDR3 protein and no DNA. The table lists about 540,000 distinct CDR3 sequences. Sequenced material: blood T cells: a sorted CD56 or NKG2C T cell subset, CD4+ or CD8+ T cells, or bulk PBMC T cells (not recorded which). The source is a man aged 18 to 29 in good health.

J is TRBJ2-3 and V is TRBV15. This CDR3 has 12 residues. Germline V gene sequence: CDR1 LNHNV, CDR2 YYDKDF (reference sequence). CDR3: CATVGTTDTQYF.

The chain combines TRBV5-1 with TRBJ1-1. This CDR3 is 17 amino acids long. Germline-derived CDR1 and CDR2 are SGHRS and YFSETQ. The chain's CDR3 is CASSGAIGAHAGTEAFF.

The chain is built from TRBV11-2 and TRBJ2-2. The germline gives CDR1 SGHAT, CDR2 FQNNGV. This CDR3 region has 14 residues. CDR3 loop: CASSLAEAPGELFF.

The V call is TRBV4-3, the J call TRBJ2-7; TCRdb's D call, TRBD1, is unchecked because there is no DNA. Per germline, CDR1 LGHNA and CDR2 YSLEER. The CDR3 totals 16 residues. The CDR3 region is CASSQGRRGALSEQYF.

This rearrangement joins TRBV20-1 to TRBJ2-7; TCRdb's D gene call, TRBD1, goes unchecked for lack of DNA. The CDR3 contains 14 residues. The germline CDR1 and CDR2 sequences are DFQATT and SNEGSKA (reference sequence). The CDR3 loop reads CSARGLGGGNEQYF.

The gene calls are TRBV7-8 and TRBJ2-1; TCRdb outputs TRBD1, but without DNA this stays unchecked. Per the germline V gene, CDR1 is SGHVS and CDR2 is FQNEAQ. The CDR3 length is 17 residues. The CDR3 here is CASSVPPGGEGFYEQFF.

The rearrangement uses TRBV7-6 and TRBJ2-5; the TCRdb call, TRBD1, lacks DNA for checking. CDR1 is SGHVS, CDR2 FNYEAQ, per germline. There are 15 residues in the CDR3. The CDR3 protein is CASSSAGASWETQYF.

The CDR3 here is CASSLNRDYSYEQYF. This chain connects TRBV12-3 or TRBV12-4 to TRBJ2-7; lacking DNA, the TRBD1 call made by TCRdb goes unchecked. There are 15 residues in the CDR3.

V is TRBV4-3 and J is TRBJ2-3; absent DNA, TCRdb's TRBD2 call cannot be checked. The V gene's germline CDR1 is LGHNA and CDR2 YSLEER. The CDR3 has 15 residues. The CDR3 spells CASSQEISRRDTQYF.

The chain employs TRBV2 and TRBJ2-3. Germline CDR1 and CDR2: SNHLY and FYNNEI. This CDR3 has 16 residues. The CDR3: CASSEIPSGGTDTQYF.

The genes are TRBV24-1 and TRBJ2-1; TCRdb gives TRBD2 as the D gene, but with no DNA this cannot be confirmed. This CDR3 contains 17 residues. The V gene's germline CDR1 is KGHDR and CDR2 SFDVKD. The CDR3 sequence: CATSDLKVAGGPNEQFF.

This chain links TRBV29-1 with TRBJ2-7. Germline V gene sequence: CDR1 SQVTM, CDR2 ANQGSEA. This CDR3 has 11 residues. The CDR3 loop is CSVTVIYEQYF.

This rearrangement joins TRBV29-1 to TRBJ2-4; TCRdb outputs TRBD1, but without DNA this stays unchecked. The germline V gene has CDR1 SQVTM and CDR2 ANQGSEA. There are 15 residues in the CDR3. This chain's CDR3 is CSVFPLPTGEGIQYF.

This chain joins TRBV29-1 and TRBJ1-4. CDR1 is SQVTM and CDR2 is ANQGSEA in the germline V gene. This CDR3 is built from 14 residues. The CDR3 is CSVVGGATNEKLFF.

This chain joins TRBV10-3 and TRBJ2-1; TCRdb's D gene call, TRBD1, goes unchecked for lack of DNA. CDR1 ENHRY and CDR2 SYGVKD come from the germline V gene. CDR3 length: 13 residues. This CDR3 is CAIGAGLVGEQFF.

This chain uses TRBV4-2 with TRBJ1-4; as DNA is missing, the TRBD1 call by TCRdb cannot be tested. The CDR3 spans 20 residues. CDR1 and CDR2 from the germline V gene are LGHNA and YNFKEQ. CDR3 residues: CASSQESLRDRGPANEKLFF.

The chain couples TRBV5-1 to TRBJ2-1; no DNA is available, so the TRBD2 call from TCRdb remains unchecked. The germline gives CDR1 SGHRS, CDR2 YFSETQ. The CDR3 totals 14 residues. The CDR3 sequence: CASSFLAGNNEQFF.

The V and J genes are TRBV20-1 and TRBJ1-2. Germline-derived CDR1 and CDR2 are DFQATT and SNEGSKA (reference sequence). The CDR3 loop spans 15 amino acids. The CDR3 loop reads CSARDLQPNNYGYTF.

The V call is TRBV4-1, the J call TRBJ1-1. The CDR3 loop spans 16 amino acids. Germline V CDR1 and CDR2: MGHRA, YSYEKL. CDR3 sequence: CASSREPGPLNTEAFF.

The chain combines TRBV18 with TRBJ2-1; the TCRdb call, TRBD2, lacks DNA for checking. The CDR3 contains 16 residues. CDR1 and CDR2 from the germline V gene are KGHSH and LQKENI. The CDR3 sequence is CASSPPRVATYNEQFF. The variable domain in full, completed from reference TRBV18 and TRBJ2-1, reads NAGVMQNPRHLVRRRGQEARLRCSPMKGHSHVYWYRQLPEEGLKFMVYLQKENIIDESGMPKERFSAEFPKEGPSILRIQQVVRGDSAAYFCASSPPRVATYNEQFFGPGTRLTVL.

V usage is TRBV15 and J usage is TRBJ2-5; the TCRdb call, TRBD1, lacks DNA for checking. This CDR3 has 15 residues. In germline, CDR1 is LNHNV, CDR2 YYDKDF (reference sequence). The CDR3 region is CATSGRGQYQETQYF.

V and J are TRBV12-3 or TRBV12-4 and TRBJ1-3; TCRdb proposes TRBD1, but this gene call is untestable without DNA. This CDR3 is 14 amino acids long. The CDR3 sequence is CASSRQVSGNTIYF.